The 30 T cell receptor beta chains listed next were all sequenced from one sample in a study of CD8+CD57+ T cells in acquired aplastic anemia. Genomic DNA acted as the template from which TCR beta VDJ combination and CDR3 sequence profiling were carried out. TCRdb called the reads again in MiXCR, with one record for every CDR3 protein. The sample yields about 180,000 distinct CDR3 sequences, 45% to 50% seen once. Sequenced input: sorted CD4+, CD8+, or CD8+CD57+ T cells (not recorded which) from PBMCs. These receptors were collected from a human donor in good health.

The chain carries TRBV13 and TRBJ1-2, with TRBD1 as a possible D gene (5 bases). CDR1 is PRHDT and CDR2 is FYEKMQ in the germline V gene (reference sequence). Trimming removed 4 bases from V and 8 bases from J, with 14 bases in between. This CDR3 is built from 13 residues. The CDR3 loop reads CASSSQGDWGYTF. In DNA, the CDR3 is TGTGCCAGCAGCTCGCAGGGTGATTGGGGCTACACCTTC.

The gene calls are TRBV2 and TRBJ1-5; no reliable D call. Germline CDR1 is SNHLY and CDR2 is FYNNEI. This CDR3 spans 13 amino acids. V was trimmed by 3 bases and J by 11 bases, leaving 14 bases between them. The CDR3 region has the DNA TGTGCCAGCAGTGACGTCACTCGCGGGGCCCAGCATTTT. It codes for CASSDVTRGAQHF.

In this sample, this clonotype turned up many times. The CDR3 protein is CASSLGLADYNEQFF. In DNA form, the CDR3 reads TGTGCCAGCAGCCTTGGACTAGCGGACTACAATGAGCAGTTCTTC. This chain joins TRBV9 and TRBJ2-1; 10 bases map to TRBD2. Trimming took 4 bases from V and 3 from J; bases not matched to a gene: 4. Germline values: CDR1 SGDLS, CDR2 YYNGEE. The CDR3 extends over 15 amino acids.

The V call is TRBV30, the J call TRBJ2-7; weak D call: TRBD2 (6 bases). With 2 bases removed from V and 5 bases from J, the gap between germline ends came to 13 bases. This CDR3 contains 13 residues. Germline CDR1 reads GTSNPN; CDR2 reads SVGIG (reference sequence). Here the CDR3 reads CAWSRRGDHEQYF. CDR3 sequence (DNA): TGTGCCTGGAGTCGGCGGGGAGACCACGAGCAGTACTTC.

The chain has TRBV19 and TRBJ1-4; D not resolved. The germline gives CDR1 LNHDA, CDR2 SQIVND (reference sequence). Trimming pared 4 bases from V and 0 bases from J, leaving 9 bases between. CDR3 size: 15 residues. CDR3 sequence reads: CASSKFVATNEKLFF. CDR3 nucleotides: TGTGCCAGTAGTAAGTTTGTAGCAACTAATGAAAAACTGTTTTTT.

This clonotype was picked up one time. This sequence joins TRBV20-1 and TRBJ2-1, with D possibly matching TRBD2 (5 bases). The CDR3 runs 16 residues. Germline CDR1 is DFQATT and CDR2 is SNEGSKA (reference sequence). The germline V and J ends were trimmed by 0 bases and 4 bases, with 16 bases remaining between them. Here the CDR3 reads CSARDLSGIGYNEQFF. As DNA, the CDR3 is TGCAGTGCTAGAGATCTTTCGGGGATCGGTTACAATGAGCAGTTCTTC.

V and J are TRBV11-2 and TRBJ2-1; tentatively, D is TRBD2 (5 bases). Germline lookup yields CDR1 SGHAT and CDR2 FQNNGV. The germline V and J ends were trimmed by 5 bases and 7 bases, with 18 bases remaining between them. The CDR3 loop spans 15 amino acids. The CDR3 sequence: CASSHRWLAGNEQFF. DNA for the CDR3: TGTGCCAGCAGCCACCGCTGGCTAGCTGGGAATGAGCAGTTCTTC.

The chain combines TRBV15 with TRBJ2-2, with TRBD1 matching over 8 bases. V shed 5 bases and J 11 bases; nucleotides not matched to a gene: 4. This CDR3 is 12 amino acids long. The germline CDR1 and CDR2 sequences are LNHNV and YYDKDF (reference sequence). For the CDR3, the DNA is TGTGCCACCAGCCCGGACAGGGCTGAGCTGTTTTTT. Its protein is CATSPDRAELFF.

This clonotype was observed many times. The rearrangement links TRBV20-1 to TRBJ1-4; a weak D match, TRBD1 (6 bases). Deletions cut 1 base from V and 0 bases from J, with 9 bases between. The CDR3 runs to 15 residues. Germline assignment: CDR1 DFQATT and CDR2 SNEGSKA (reference sequence). DNA for the CDR3: TGCAGTGCTAGAGTAGGGGGGGCAACTAATGAAAAACTGTTTTTT. Translating gives CSARVGGATNEKLFF.

The chain links TRBV29-1 to TRBJ1-1, with 9 bases identical to TRBD1. In germline, CDR1 is SQVTM, CDR2 ANQGSEA. Trimming took 3 bases from V and 2 from J; bases not matched to a gene: 10. The CDR3 has 16 residues. CDR3 protein: CSVDDRDRDGNTEAFF. CDR3 sequence (DNA): TGCAGCGTTGACGATAGGGACAGGGATGGAAACACTGAAGCTTTCTTT.

V usage is TRBV12-3 or TRBV12-4 and J usage is TRBJ1-6; the D gene is possibly TRBD1 (5 bases). Trimming removed 8 bases from V and 5 bases from J, with 16 bases in between. The CDR3 extends over 15 amino acids. The CDR3 is CASSLWRDDNSPLHF. Here the CDR3 DNA reads TGTGCCAGCTCCCTCTGGAGGGACGATAATTCACCCCTCCACTTT.

This clonotype was counted ten times or more. V and J are TRBV7-9 and TRBJ2-2; D call uncertain. This CDR3 region has 13 residues. V lost 1 base to trimming and J lost 4 bases, with 4 bases between them. Germline V gives CDR1 SEHNR, CDR2 FQNEAQ (reference sequence). The CDR3: CASSLGGTGELFF. CDR3 coding DNA: TGTGCCAGCAGCTTAGGCGGCACCGGGGAGCTGTTTTTT.

On this clonotype: With a much larger clone just one base away, this may be a read error. V usage is TRBV5-1 and J usage is TRBJ2-7, with 10 nucleotides matching TRBD1. Germline CDR1 and CDR2: SGHRS and YFSETQ. With V trimmed by 3 bases and J by 4 bases, 4 bases remained unmatched. CDR3 length: 14 residues. CDR3 in amino acids: CASSSGDRGYEQYF. CDR3 bases: TGCGCCAGCAGCTCGGGGGACAGGGGATACGAGCAGTACTTC.

This chain joins TRBV20-1 and TRBJ1-1; TRBD1 matches at 8 bases. The CDR3 has 14 amino acids. V lost 4 bases and J lost 5; bases outside the gene matches: 9. CDR1 DFQATT and CDR2 SNEGSKA come from the germline V gene (reference sequence). CDR3 sequence reads: CSATLDNRGTEAFF. CDR3 nucleotide sequence: TGCAGTGCTACGTTAGATAACAGGGGGACTGAAGCTTTCTTT.

The chain combines TRBV2 with TRBJ2-3; D might be TRBD2 (5 bases). Germline CDR1 and CDR2: SNHLY and FYNNEI. V was shortened by 7 bases and J by 6 bases, with 17 bases between the two germline ends. The CDR3 consists of 14 residues. The CDR3 DNA is TGTGCCAGCATGGGTTGGGCTAGCAGGGATACGCAGTATTTT. Encoded protein: CASMGWASRDTQYF.

This clonotype has a count of ten or more. This chain connects TRBV4-3 to TRBJ2-3; no clear D gene. This CDR3 comprises 15 residues. V was pared by 1 base and J by 2 bases, with 10 bases between. In germline, CDR1 is LGHNA, CDR2 YSLEER. CDR3 loop: CASSQVGSPTDTQYF. The CDR3 DNA sequence: TGCGCCAGCAGCCAAGTCGGCAGCCCCACAGATACGCAGTATTTT.

The J gene is TRBJ2-7, the V gene TRBV5-4; 8 nucleotides align to TRBD1. Germline CDR1 and CDR2: SGHNT and YYREEE (reference sequence). The CDR3 consists of 13 residues. With V trimmed by 4 bases and J by 6 bases, 6 bases remained unmatched. The CDR3 reads CASSLQGGGEQYF. The CDR3, as DNA: TGTGCCAGCAGCCTACAGGGGGGAGGCGAGCAGTACTTC.

The chain carries TRBV15 and TRBJ1-5; D is possibly TRBD1 (6 bases). Germline CDR1 LNHNV, CDR2 YYDKDF (reference sequence). The CDR3 is 14 residues long. V was cut by 3 bases and J by 6 bases, with 12 bases left in between. The CDR3 is CATSSAQGIQPQHF. The CDR3 DNA follows: TGTGCCACCAGCAGCGCACAGGGTATTCAGCCCCAGCATTTT.

V and J are TRBV9 and TRBJ2-2; 7 bases line up with TRBD2. With V trimmed by 3 bases and J by 6 bases, 2 bases remained unmatched. This CDR3 has 13 residues. CDR1 is SGDLS and CDR2 is YYNGEE in the germline V gene. In DNA form, the CDR3 reads TGTGCCAGCAGCGGACTAGCATCCGGGGAGCTGTTTTTT. Its translation: CASSGLASGELFF.

This clonotype was observed once. The chain couples TRBV19 to TRBJ2-5; 10 nucleotides match TRBD1. Losses at the gene ends were 2 bases for V and 5 bases for J; bases not matched to a gene: 11. CDR3 length equals 17 residues. Germline-derived CDR1 and CDR2 are LNHDA and SQIVND (reference sequence). Written as DNA, the CDR3 is TGTGCCAGTAGTATAACGGGACAGGGGCTTCTGGGGGAGACCCAGTACTTC. This encodes CASSITGQGLLGETQYF.

On this clonotype itself: This may be a read error, as it is one base from a much larger clone. The V gene is TRBV2, the J gene TRBJ2-1; 8 nucleotides agree with TRBD2. The V segment lost 11 bases and the J segment 12 bases; nucleotides outside the gene matches: 21. The CDR3 totals 15 residues. Germline CDR1 and CDR2: SNHLY and FYNNEI. CDR3 in amino acids: CAGKSGPLGGGGQFF. In DNA, the CDR3 is TGTGCCGGCAAGAGCGGTCCCCTCGGGGGGGGTGGGCAGTTCTTC.

This clonotype was observed at least ten times. CDR3 residues: CSASRDSGNEQFF. In DNA form, the CDR3 reads TGCAGTGCATCAAGGGATTCGGGCAATGAGCAGTTCTTC. V is TRBV20-1 and J is TRBJ2-1, with D uncertain. Germline V gene data show CDR1 as DFQATT and CDR2 as SNEGSKA (reference sequence). This CDR3 has 13 residues. Trimming cost V 6 bases and J 6 bases, with 15 bases left between them.

The chain carries TRBV10-3 and TRBJ2-5; D not resolved. Per germline, CDR1 ENHRY and CDR2 SYGVKD. The ends were cut back, 7 bases at V and 2 bases at J, with 17 bases in the middle. The CDR3 totals 15 residues. This chain's CDR3 is CAIKHSQDQQETQYF. The CDR3 DNA sequence: TGTGCCATCAAGCACAGTCAAGACCAACAAGAGACCCAGTACTTC.

This chain links TRBV29-1 with TRBJ2-3; 13 bases align to TRBD2. Germline trimming cut 6 bases from V and 2 bases from J; bases unmatched to any gene: 8. CDR1 and CDR2 (germline): SQVTM, ANQGSEA. The CDR3 has 16 amino acids. CDR3 in amino acids: CSVRAGLAGDTDTQYF. In DNA, the CDR3 is TGCAGCGTGAGAGCCGGACTAGCGGGGGACACAGATACGCAGTATTTT.

The chain combines TRBV2 with TRBJ1-5; no clear D gene. CDR1 and CDR2 from the germline V gene are SNHLY and FYNNEI. This CDR3 has 14 residues. The V and J ends lost 3 bases and 1 base respectively, with 7 bases between them. The CDR3 reads CASSEIWSNQPQHF. CDR3 nucleotide sequence: TGTGCCAGCAGTGAGATCTGGAGCAATCAGCCCCAGCATTTT.

Comment on this clonotype: A much larger clone is a single base away; this may be a read error. The chain uses TRBV10-3 and TRBJ2-5; TRBD2 matches 9 bases. Unmatched junction bases numbered 18, after V lost 11 bases and J lost 5 bases. The CDR3 consists of 16 residues. Germline V CDR1 and CDR2: ENHRY, SYGVKD. CDR3 in amino acids: CAGSYGAAGGQETQYF. The CDR3 region has the DNA TGTGCCGGCAGTTACGGGGCGGCGGGAGGGCAGGAGACCCAGTACTTC.

V is TRBV19 and J is TRBJ2-1, with 11 bases matching TRBD2. The CDR3 is made up of 16 amino acids. V trimming: 3 bases; J trimming: 5 bases; junction bases outside the gene matches: 6. Germline lookup yields CDR1 LNHDA and CDR2 SQIVND (reference sequence). The CDR3 DNA sequence: TGTGCCAGTAGTATCCTCACTAGCGGGGGTCACAATGAGCAGTTCTTC. The encoded protein is CASSILTSGGHNEQFF.

This clonotype appeared many times. The chain employs TRBV3-1 and TRBJ2-7; possibly TRBD2 for D (6 bases). Trimming removed 1 base at V and 2 bases at J, with 12 bases between. Germline V lookup: CDR1 LGHDT, CDR2 YNNKEL (reference sequence). This CDR3 has 15 residues. This chain's CDR3 is CASSQVLAGPYEQYF. CDR3 sequence (DNA): TGTGCCAGCAGCCAAGTACTTGCGGGACCCTACGAGCAGTACTTC.

The chain recombines TRBV19 with TRBJ2-2; D is uncertain. This CDR3 is built from 12 residues. Germline V lookup: CDR1 LNHDA, CDR2 SQIVND (reference sequence). V lost 2 bases and J 6 bases, leaving 4 bases between the germline ends. The CDR3 protein is CASSILPGELFF. The CDR3 DNA is TGTGCCAGTAGTATACTGCCCGGGGAGCTGTTTTTT.

The chain has TRBV12-3 or TRBV12-4 and TRBJ2-1; 11 bases agree with TRBD2. This CDR3 has 16 amino acids. V lost 1 base to trimming and J lost 5 bases; unmatched junction nucleotides: 4. The CDR3 loop is CASSLERLAGNNEQFF. The CDR3 DNA sequence: TGTGCCAGCAGTTTAGAAAGACTAGCGGGAAACAATGAGCAGTTCTTC.